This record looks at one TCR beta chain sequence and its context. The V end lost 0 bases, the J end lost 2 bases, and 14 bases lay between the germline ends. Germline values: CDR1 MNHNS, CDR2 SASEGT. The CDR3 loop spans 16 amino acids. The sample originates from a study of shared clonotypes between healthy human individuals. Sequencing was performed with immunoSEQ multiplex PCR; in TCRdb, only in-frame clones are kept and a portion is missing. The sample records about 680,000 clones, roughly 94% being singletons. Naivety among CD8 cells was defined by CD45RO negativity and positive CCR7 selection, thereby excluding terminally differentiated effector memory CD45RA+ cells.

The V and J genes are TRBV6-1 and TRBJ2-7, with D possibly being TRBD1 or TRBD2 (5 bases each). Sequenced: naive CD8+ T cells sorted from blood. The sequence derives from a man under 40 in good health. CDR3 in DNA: TGTGCCAGCAGTGAAGCGGCCGGGGCCGGCCCCTACGAGCAGTACTTC. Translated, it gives CASSEAAGAGPYEQYF.